A single sample gave rise to the 8 T cell receptor beta chains below, sequenced in a study of OX40 agonist ivuxolimab in advanced cancers. Measured with immunoSEQ multiplex PCR; TCRdb has only the in-frame clones, and not every one. Of some 150,000 clones listed, 90% are singletons. The specimen was CD4+ or CD8+ T cells sorted from blood, collected in a trial of the OX40 agonist ivuxolimab. These receptors were collected from an adult with an advanced solid tumor such as melanoma, head and neck, liver or kidney cancer.

The chain is built from TRBV12-5 and TRBJ2-3; D is perhaps TRBD2 (6 bases). The CDR3 consists of 15 residues. Trimming pared 6 bases from V and 1 base from J, leaving 14 bases between. Per germline, CDR1 LGHNT and CDR2 FRNRAP. The CDR3 spells CASGPLCGGTDTQYF. CDR3 in DNA: TGTGCTAGTGGCCCCTTGTGCGGGGGCACAGATACGCAGTATTTT.

This clone has just one count. The CDR3 loop is CASSSGSFYEQYF. The CDR3 bases are TGTGCCAGCAGCTCAGGGAGTTTCTACGAGCAGTACTTC. The chain has TRBV11-3 and TRBJ2-7, with D perhaps being TRBD1 or TRBD2 (5 bases each). V was clipped by 4 bases and J by 3 bases, with 10 bases between them. The CDR3 runs to 13 residues. The germline V gene encodes CDR1 SGHNT and CDR2 YENEEA. Based on the CDR3 plus reference TRBV11-3 and TRBJ2-7, the full variable domain is EAGVVQSPRYKIIEKKQPVAFWCNPISGHNTLYWYLQNLGQGPELLIRYENEEAVDDSQLPKDRFSAERLKGVDSTLKIQPAELGDSAVYLCASSSGSFYEQYFGPGTRLTVT.

The chain carries TRBV5-4 and TRBJ2-5; perhaps TRBD1 as D (5 bases). The CDR3 has 15 amino acids. Looked up from germline, CDR1 is SGHNT and CDR2 is YYREEE (reference sequence). Trimming removed 0 bases at V and 4 bases at J, with 13 bases between. The CDR3 here is CASSLEGQGGETQYF. CDR3 nucleotides: TGTGCCAGCAGCTTGGAGGGGCAGGGTGGAGAGACCCAGTACTTC.

The chain combines TRBV11-3 with TRBJ2-5, with D possibly being TRBD2 (5 bases). Trimming cost V 2 bases and J 0 bases, with 7 bases left between them. The CDR3 has 14 amino acids. CDR1 and CDR2 from the germline V gene are SGHNT and YENEEA. The CDR3 protein is CASSLSSDQETQYF. CDR3 in DNA: TGTGCCAGCAGCTTAAGTAGCGACCAAGAGACCCAGTACTTC.

This clone was observed once. The chain couples TRBV7-9 to TRBJ1-1; TRBD1 agrees at 9 bases. V shed 5 bases, J shed 3 bases, and the junction held 4 bases outside the gene matches. The CDR3 has 14 amino acids. Germline values: CDR1 SEHNR, CDR2 FQNEAQ (reference sequence). The CDR3 reads CASSLRQGDTEAFF. CDR3 coding DNA: TGTGCCAGCAGCCTACGACAGGGGGACACTGAAGCTTTCTTT.

V usage is TRBV27 and J usage is TRBJ2-7; tentative D call: TRBD1 (5 bases). CDR3 length equals 13 residues. Germline CDR1 reads MNHEY; CDR2 reads SMNVEV (reference sequence). V was trimmed by 7 bases and J by 3 bases, leaving 13 bases between them. CDR3 amino acids: CASKGTGSYEQYF. CDR3 nucleotides: TGTGCCAGCAAGGGAACAGGCAGCTACGAGCAGTACTTC.

The chain links TRBV9 to TRBJ1-2; no firm D call. The CDR3 has 15 amino acids. Germline V gene sequence: CDR1 SGDLS, CDR2 YYNGEE. V gave up 0 bases and J gave up 4 bases, with 13 bases separating them. The CDR3 loop reads CASSVEAVFGYGYTF. In DNA, the CDR3 is TGTGCCAGCAGCGTAGAGGCAGTTTTCGGCTATGGCTACACCTTC.

The chain employs TRBV30 and TRBJ2-3; tentatively, D is TRBD2 (5 bases). Germline assignment: CDR1 GTSNPN and CDR2 SVGIG (reference sequence). Trimming left V 3 bases short and J 6 bases short, with 16 bases between. The CDR3 consists of 14 residues. In DNA, the CDR3 is TGTGCCTGGAGCGTTGGACTGATCCCCGATACGCAGTATTTT. Amino acid sequence: CAWSVGLIPDTQYF.